The clone carrying this TCR beta chain came up a few times. Its target is not known. A much larger clonotype is one base distant, so this may be a read error. Samples came from axillary lymph nodes draining the breast cancer. TCRdb reprocessed the multiplex PCR reads with MiXCR, giving one entry per CDR3 protein. The profile shows under 250,000 distinct CDR3 sequences, roughly 32% of them singletons. This specimen belongs to a study of breast tumors, draining lymph nodes, adjacent tissues. Study observations and caveats: Findings are consistent with lymph node origin and intratumoral expansion of most tumor T cells. Luminal-like breast cancer showed significantly greater tumor-nontumor repertoire similarity than basal-like breast cancer did.

Germline CDR1 and CDR2: DFQATT and SNEGSKA (reference sequence). The CDR3 contains 14 residues. This TCR was sampled from a female donor with breast cancer. Some clones in this sample may be carry-over from other donors' samples. This chain links TRBV20-1 with TRBJ2-7; D gene unclear. The material sequenced was axillary lymph node tissue. CDR3 coding DNA: TGCAGTGCTACCCCGGGTCTTGGGTCCTCCGAGCAGTACTTC. Translated: CSATPGLGSSEQYF.